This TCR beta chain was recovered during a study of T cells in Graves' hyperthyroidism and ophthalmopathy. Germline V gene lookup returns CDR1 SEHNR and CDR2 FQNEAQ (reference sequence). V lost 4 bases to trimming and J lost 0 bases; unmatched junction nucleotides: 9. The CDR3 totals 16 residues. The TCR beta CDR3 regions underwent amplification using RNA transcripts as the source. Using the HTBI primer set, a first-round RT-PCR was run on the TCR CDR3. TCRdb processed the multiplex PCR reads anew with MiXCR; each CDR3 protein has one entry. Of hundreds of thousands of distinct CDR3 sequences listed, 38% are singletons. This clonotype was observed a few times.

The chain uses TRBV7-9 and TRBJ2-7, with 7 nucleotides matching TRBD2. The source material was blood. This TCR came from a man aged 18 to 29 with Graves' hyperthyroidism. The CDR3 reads CASSSLLAEPSYEQYF. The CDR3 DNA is TGTGCCAGCAGCTCCCTCCTAGCGGAACCCTCCTACGAGCAGTACTTC. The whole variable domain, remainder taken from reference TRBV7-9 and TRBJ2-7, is DTGVSQNPRHKITKRGQNVTFRCDPISEHNRLYWYRQTLGQGPEFLTYFQNEAQLEKSRLLSDRFSAERPKGSFSTLEIQRTEQGDSAMYLCASSSLLAEPSYEQYFGPGTRLTVT.